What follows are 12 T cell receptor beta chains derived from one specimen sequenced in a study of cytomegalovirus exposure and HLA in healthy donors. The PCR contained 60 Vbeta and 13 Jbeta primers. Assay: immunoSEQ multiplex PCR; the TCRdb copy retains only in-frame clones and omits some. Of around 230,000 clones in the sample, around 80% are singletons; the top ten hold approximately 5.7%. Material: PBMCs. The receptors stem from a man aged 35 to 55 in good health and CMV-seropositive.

In DNA form, the CDR3 reads TGCGCCAGCAGCTCCCCGGGACTACCTAACAATGAGCAGTTCTTC. Encoded protein: CASSSPGLPNNEQFF. The genes are TRBV5-1 and TRBJ2-1; 7 bases agree with TRBD2. The ends lost 3 bases at V and 5 bases at J; junction bases unmatched: 8. This CDR3 has 15 amino acids. CDR1 is SGHRS, CDR2 YFSETQ, per germline.

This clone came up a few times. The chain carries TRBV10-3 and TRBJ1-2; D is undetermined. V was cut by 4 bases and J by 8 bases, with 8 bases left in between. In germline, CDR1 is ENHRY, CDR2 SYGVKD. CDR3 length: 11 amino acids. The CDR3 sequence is CAISGGWGYTF. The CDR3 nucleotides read TGTGCCATCAGTGGAGGTTGGGGCTACACCTTC.

The DNA of the CDR3 is TGTGCCAGCAGTTTCGACAGGGCGGTGAGCGGGGAGCTGTTTTTT. Amino acids: CASSFDRAVSGELFF. V is TRBV6-5 and J is TRBJ2-2; 7 positions match TRBD1. Losses at the gene ends were 4 bases for V and 7 bases for J; bases not matched to a gene: 9. From germline, CDR1 is MNHEY and CDR2 SVGAGI. CDR3 length: 15 amino acids.

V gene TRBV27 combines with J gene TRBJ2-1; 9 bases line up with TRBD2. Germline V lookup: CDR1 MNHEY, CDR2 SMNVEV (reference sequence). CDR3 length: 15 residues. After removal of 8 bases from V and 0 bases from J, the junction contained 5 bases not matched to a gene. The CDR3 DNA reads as TGTGCCAGCCATCTAGCGGGATCCTCCTACAATGAGCAGTTCTTC. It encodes CASHLAGSSYNEQFF.

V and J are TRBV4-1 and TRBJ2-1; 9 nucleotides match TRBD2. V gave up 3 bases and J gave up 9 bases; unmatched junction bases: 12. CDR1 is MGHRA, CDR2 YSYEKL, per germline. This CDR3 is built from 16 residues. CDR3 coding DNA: TGCGCCAGCAGCCAGATGAAGGGTAGCGGGAGATTTGAGCAGTTCTTC. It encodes CASSQMKGSGRFEQFF.

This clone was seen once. CDR3: CASSIRDYHTDTQYF. CDR3 in DNA: TGTGCCAGCAGCATACGGGACTACCACACAGATACGCAGTATTTT. The chain couples TRBV5-4 to TRBJ2-3, with 7 bases fitting TRBD2. Germline V gene lookup returns CDR1 SGHNT and CDR2 YYREEE (reference sequence). There are 15 residues in the CDR3. With 4 bases clipped from V and 2 bases from J, the junction kept 7 bases outside the gene matches. Complete variable domain (other parts from reference TRBV5-4 and TRBJ2-3): ETGVTQSPTHLIKTRGQQVTLRCSSQSGHNTVSWYQQALGQGPQFIFQYYREEENGRGNFPPRFSGLQFPNYSSELNVNALELDDSALYLCASSIRDYHTDTQYFGPGTRLTVL.

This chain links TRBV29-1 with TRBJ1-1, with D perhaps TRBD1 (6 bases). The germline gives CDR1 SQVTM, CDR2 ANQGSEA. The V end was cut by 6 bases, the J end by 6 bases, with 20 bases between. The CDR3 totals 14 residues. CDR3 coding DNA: TGCAGCGTCGCGCCGGGGGGCAGAGGTTCTGAAGCTTTCTTT. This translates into CSVAPGGRGSEAFF.

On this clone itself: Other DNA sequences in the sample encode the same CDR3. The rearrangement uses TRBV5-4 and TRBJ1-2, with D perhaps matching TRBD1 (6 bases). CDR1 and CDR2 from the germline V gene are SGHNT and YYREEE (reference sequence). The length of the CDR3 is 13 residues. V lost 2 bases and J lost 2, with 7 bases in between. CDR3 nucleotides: TGTGCCAGCAGCTTTGACAGGAACTATGGCTACACCTTC. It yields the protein CASSFDRNYGYTF. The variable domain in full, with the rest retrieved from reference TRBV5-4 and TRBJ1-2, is ETGVTQSPTHLIKTRGQQVTLRCSSQSGHNTVSWYQQALGQGPQFIFQYYREEENGRGNFPPRFSGLQFPNYSSELNVNALELDDSALYLCASSFDRNYGYTFGSGTRLTVV.

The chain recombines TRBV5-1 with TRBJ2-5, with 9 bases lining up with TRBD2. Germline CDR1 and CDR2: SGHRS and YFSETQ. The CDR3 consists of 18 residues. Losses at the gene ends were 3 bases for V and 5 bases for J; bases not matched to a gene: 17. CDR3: CASSSSEGGLAGAETQYF. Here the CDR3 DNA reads TGCGCCAGCAGCTCAAGCGAGGGAGGGTTAGCGGGAGCGGAGACCCAGTACTTC.

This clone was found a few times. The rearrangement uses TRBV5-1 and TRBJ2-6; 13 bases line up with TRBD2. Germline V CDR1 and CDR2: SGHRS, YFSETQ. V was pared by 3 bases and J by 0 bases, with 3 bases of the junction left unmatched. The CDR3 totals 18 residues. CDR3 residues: CASSSTSGRDSGANVLTF. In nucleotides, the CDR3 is TGCGCCAGCAGCTCTACTAGCGGGAGGGACTCTGGGGCCAACGTCCTGACTTTC.

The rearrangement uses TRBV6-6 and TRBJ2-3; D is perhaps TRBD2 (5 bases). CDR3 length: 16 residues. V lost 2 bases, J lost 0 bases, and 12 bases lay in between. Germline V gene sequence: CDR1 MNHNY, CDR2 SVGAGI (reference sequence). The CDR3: CASSYPTSGSTDTQYF. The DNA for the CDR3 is TGTGCCAGCAGTTACCCTACTAGTGGGAGCACAGATACGCAGTATTTT.

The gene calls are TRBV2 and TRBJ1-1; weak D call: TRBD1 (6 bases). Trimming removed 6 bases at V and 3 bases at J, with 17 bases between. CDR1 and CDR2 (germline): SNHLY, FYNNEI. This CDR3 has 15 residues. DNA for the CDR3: TGTGCCAGCAGATTAGATCCAGGGGTAGACACTGAAGCTTTCTTT. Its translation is CASRLDPGVDTEAFF.